The 15 T cell receptor beta chains presented below share a single source sample, sequenced in a study of T cells in Graves' hyperthyroidism and ophthalmopathy. Amplified regions were TCR beta CDR3 sequences from RNA transcripts. The primer set for the first-round RT-PCR of the TCR CDR3 was HTBI. One entry per CDR3 protein, called by TCRdb with MiXCR from the multiplex PCR reads. The repertoire holds roughly 800,000 distinct CDR3 sequences, with over 35% as singletons. Material: blood. Receptors originate from a young man with Graves' hyperthyroidism.

The chain uses TRBV7-9 and TRBJ1-1; the D gene is possibly TRBD1 (6 bases). In germline, CDR1 is SEHNR, CDR2 FQNEAQ (reference sequence). The V end lost 9 bases, the J end lost 0 bases, and 14 bases lay between the germline ends. CDR3 length: 14 residues. CDR3: CASTRGPLNTEAFF. For the CDR3, the DNA is TGTGCCAGTACCCGGGGGCCCCTGAACACTGAAGCTTTCTTT.

This rearrangement joins TRBV7-8 to TRBJ1-3; D remains ambiguous. V lost 4 bases, J lost 1 base, and 14 bases lay in between. The CDR3 consists of 16 residues. Germline V gene lookup returns CDR1 SGHVS and CDR2 FQNEAQ. The CDR3 reads CASSSETGWSGNTIYF. CDR3 sequence (DNA): TGTGCCAGCAGCTCAGAGACCGGCTGGTCTGGAAACACCATATATTTT.

The table lists this clonotype with many counts. The chain recombines TRBV7-8 with TRBJ1-5, with D perhaps TRBD1 (5 bases). V lost 9 bases and J lost 2, with 14 bases in between. Germline V gene sequence: CDR1 SGHVS, CDR2 FQNEAQ. This CDR3 has 14 residues. In DNA form, the CDR3 reads TGTGCCAGTAGTCCTCCGGGGGGCAATCAGCCCCAGCATTTT. Translating it yields CASSPPGGNQPQHF.

With regard to this clonotype: The conserved final phenylalanine or tryptophan is absent from the CDR3, which likely points to a read error. The limits of the CDR3 on the DNA are not certain, so only TCRdb's listed CDR3 is given. The chain recombines TRBV5-1 with TRBJ1-1; the table's TRBD1 call for D was not verified on the DNA. The CDR3 adds up to 8 amino acids, both ends counted. Germline-derived CDR1 and CDR2 are SGHRS and YFSETQ. CDR3: CASRPLVG.

Remarks on this clonotype: At one end, the junction sequence differs from germline, possibly due to a read error. This chain uses TRBV5-1 with TRBJ1-3; TRBD1 is a possible D gene (5 bases). The germline V gene has CDR1 SGHRS and CDR2 YFSETQ. The CDR3 length is 12 residues. The CDR3 spells CASSLQDAEMDF. The DNA for the CDR3 is TGCGCCAGCAGCCTACAGGACGCAGAGATGGATTTT.

Notes on this clonotype: This may be a read error: a much more frequent sequence differs by one nucleotide. V and J are TRBV20-1 and TRBJ1-5; no firm D call. V lost 4 bases, J lost 2 bases, and 18 bases lay in between. CDR3 length: 16 residues. CDR1 DFQATT and CDR2 SNEGSKA come from the germline V gene (reference sequence). In DNA form, the CDR3 reads TGCAGTGCTACGCCCCCGGGCTTACGGGGCAATCAGCCCCAGCATTTT. Translated, it gives CSATPPGLRGNQPQHF.

This clonotype was detected many times. Here the CDR3 reads CAISESRDRGNTIYF. CDR3 sequence (DNA): TGTGCCATCAGTGAGTCCAGGGACAGAGGAAACACCATATATTTT. The gene calls are TRBV10-3 and TRBJ1-3, with TRBD1 identical over 7 bases. Per the germline V gene, CDR1 is ENHRY and CDR2 is SYGVKD. The CDR3 is 15 amino acids. After removal of 0 bases from V and 4 bases from J, the junction contained 3 bases not matched to a gene.

This clonotype occurred many times. The chain couples TRBV10-3 to TRBJ2-7; D is perhaps TRBD1 (6 bases). Trimming stripped 3 bases from V and 9 bases from J, with 21 bases between. There are 15 residues in the CDR3. Per germline, CDR1 ENHRY and CDR2 SYGVKD. CDR3 sequence (DNA): TGTGCCATCAGTGAACCAGGGGTTGGGGGCAGCTGGCAGTACTTC. It yields the protein CAISEPGVGGSWQYF.

This clonotype came up a few times. The chain combines TRBV7-9 with TRBJ1-2, with a tentative D call TRBD1 (5 bases). Germline values: CDR1 SEHNR, CDR2 FQNEAQ (reference sequence). The V and J ends lost 1 base and 3 bases respectively, with 12 bases between them. The CDR3 runs 15 residues. Written as DNA, the CDR3 is TGTGCCAGCAGCTTAGTAAAGGGGTACGACTATGGCTACACCTTC. It translates to CASSLVKGYDYGYTF.

This clonotype was detected many times. The chain links TRBV7-2 to TRBJ2-5, with D possibly matching TRBD1 (5 bases). Germline loops: CDR1 SGHTA, CDR2 FQGNSA. There are 13 residues in the CDR3. Trimming left V 5 bases short and J 4 bases short, with 11 bases between. CDR3 sequence (DNA): TGTGCCAGCAGCACGAGACAGCGAGAGACCCAGTACTTC. Protein product: CASSTRQRETQYF.

This clonotype was picked up a small number of times. The chain joins TRBV28 to TRBJ2-7; 11 positions match TRBD1. V was clipped by 5 bases and J by 4 bases; unmatched bases: 10. Germline V gene lookup returns CDR1 MDHEN and CDR2 SYDVKM. The CDR3 sequence is 16 residues long. CDR3 loop: CASSPPGGQGAYEQYF. CDR3 nucleotide sequence: TGTGCCAGCAGTCCCCCCGGAGGACAGGGGGCTTACGAGCAGTACTTC.

The chain combines TRBV7-2 with TRBJ2-6; D possibly uses TRBD1 or TRBD2 (5 bases each). V was shortened by 5 bases and J by 0 bases, with 11 bases between the two germline ends. The CDR3 contains 16 residues. Germline lookup yields CDR1 SGHTA and CDR2 FQGNSA. CDR3 region: CASSPGASSGANVLTF. CDR3 nucleotides: TGTGCCAGCAGCCCCGGGGCGAGCTCTGGGGCCAACGTCCTGACTTTC.

The chain couples TRBV6-1 to TRBJ1-5; weak D call: TRBD1 (6 bases). There are 18 residues in the CDR3. Germline-derived CDR1 and CDR2 are MNHNS and SASEGT. V was shortened by 6 bases and J by 1 base, with 22 bases between the two germline ends. The CDR3 DNA follows: TGTGCCAGCAGGAGAACAGGGACGCCTACGACGAGCAATCAGCCCCAGCATTTT. This codes for CASRRTGTPTTSNQPQHF.

This clonotype was seen at least ten times. The gene calls are TRBV7-6 and TRBJ2-7; TRBD2 might be the D (5 bases). V lost 5 bases and J 7 bases, leaving 18 bases between the germline ends. From germline, CDR1 is SGHVS and CDR2 FNYEAQ. The CDR3 totals 14 residues. The CDR3 is CASSPGLPWGEQYF. The DNA for the CDR3 is TGTGCCAGCAGCCCTGGACTCCCCTGGGGAGAGCAGTACTTC.

At least ten counts were recorded for this clonotype. The J gene is TRBJ2-7, the V gene TRBV19, with TRBD2 matching over 10 bases. Losses at the gene ends were 4 bases for V and 7 bases for J; bases not matched to a gene: 7. This CDR3 is 14 amino acids long. Germline-derived CDR1 and CDR2 are LNHDA and SQIVND (reference sequence). In DNA, the CDR3 is TGTGCCAGTAGTACGGGACTAGCGACTGGGGAGCAGTACTTC. Translation: CASSTGLATGEQYF.